Following are 11 T cell receptor beta chains from one sample sequenced in a study of Graves' ophthalmopathy and Graves' hyperthyroidism. Scientists amplified the TCR beta CDR3 regions from RNA transcripts. HTBI primers were used in a first-round RT-PCR, which preceded a second-round multiplex PCR. TCRdb itself ran the multiplex PCR reads through MiXCR, one entry per CDR3 protein. Of about 1.1 million distinct CDR3 sequences in the sample, 36% were seen once. Sequenced: peripheral blood or thyroid tissue (not recorded which). Source of these receptors: an adult man with Graves' hyperthyroidism.

The rearrangement links TRBV7-2 to TRBJ1-5; a possible D gene is TRBD1 (5 bases). Trimming took 1 base from V and 14 from J, leaving 12 bases between them. Germline CDR1 reads SGHTA; CDR2 reads FQGNSA. This CDR3 spans 12 amino acids. CDR3 in DNA: TGTGCCAGCAGCTTAGGGCAGGGCCCAGAGCATTTT. It encodes CASSLGQGPEHF.

The table lists this clonotype with many counts. CDR3: CASSVGDRPYYEQYF. CDR3 DNA: TGTGCCAGCAGCGTAGGGGACAGGCCTTACTACGAGCAGTACTTC. The rearrangement joins TRBV9 to TRBJ2-7; 8 bases are a match to TRBD1. The V gene end was trimmed by 0 bases and the J gene end by 3 bases; junction bases not matched to a gene: 5. Germline V gene sequence: CDR1 SGDLS, CDR2 YYNGEE. This CDR3 spans 15 amino acids. The whole variable domain, remainder taken from reference TRBV9 and TRBJ2-7, is DSGVTQTPKHLITATGQRVTLRCSPRSGDLSVYWYQQSLDQGLQFLIQYYNGEERAKGNILERFSAQQFPDLHSELNLSSLELGDSALYFCASSVGDRPYYEQYFGPGTRLTVT.

The chain couples TRBV5-4 to TRBJ2-5; the D gene could be TRBD1 or TRBD2 (5 bases each). Trimming removed 5 bases from V and 7 bases from J, with 18 bases in between. CDR1 and CDR2 (germline): SGHNT, YYREEE (reference sequence). The CDR3 contains 14 residues. The CDR3 loop is CASRSGTASGTQYF. CDR3 sequence (DNA): TGTGCCAGCAGGTCTGGGACCGCATCGGGGACCCAGTACTTC.

This chain uses TRBV7-2 with TRBJ2-1, with no clear D. This CDR3 contains 14 residues. CDR1 and CDR2 from the germline V gene are SGHTA and FQGNSA. V was trimmed by 5 bases and J by 0 bases, leaving 8 bases between them. The CDR3: CASSVSSSYNEQFF. CDR3 coding DNA: TGTGCCAGCAGCGTGAGTAGCTCCTACAATGAGCAGTTCTTC.

This clonotype was observed a single time. This chain joins TRBV29-1 and TRBJ1-2; 7 nucleotides agree with TRBD1. With V trimmed by 2 bases and J by 12 bases, 15 bases remained unmatched. Per the germline V gene, CDR1 is SQVTM and CDR2 is ANQGSEA. There are 14 residues in the CDR3. CDR3 sequence (DNA): TGCAGCGTTGAAATGGCGACAGGGAGCTCTGGAAACACCTTC. Translation gives CSVEMATGSSGNTF.

The chain couples TRBV10-1 to TRBJ1-5, with D unresolved. CDR1 and CDR2 (germline): WNHNN, SYGVQD (reference sequence). Trimming removed 0 bases at V and 5 bases at J, with 17 bases between. There are 17 residues in the CDR3. The CDR3 sequence: CASSESASVDGYQPQHF. CDR3 in DNA: TGCGCCAGCAGTGAGTCGGCCAGCGTAGACGGTTATCAGCCCCAGCATTTT.

This clonotype was recorded at least ten times. V gene TRBV2 combines with J gene TRBJ1-5; D is undetermined. The V gene lost 0 bases and the J gene lost 7 bases, with 7 bases spanning the gap. This CDR3 contains 13 residues. CDR1 and CDR2 from the germline V gene are SNHLY and FYNNEI. The CDR3 loop is CASSEARVQPQHF. In nucleotides, the CDR3 is TGTGCCAGCAGTGAAGCGCGGGTCCAGCCCCAGCATTTT.

Ten or more counts support this clonotype. The V gene is TRBV7-8, the J gene TRBJ2-7, with D perhaps matching TRBD1 (5 bases). CDR3 length equals 15 residues. Trimming took 3 bases from V and 2 from J, leaving 14 bases between them. Germline CDR1 reads SGHVS; CDR2 reads FQNEAQ. As DNA, the CDR3 is TGTGCCAGCAGCTTCAGGTCGACAGTGGCCTACGAGCAGTACTTC. This codes for CASSFRSTVAYEQYF.

This clonotype was picked up a small number of times. V usage is TRBV2 and J usage is TRBJ2-7, with D perhaps TRBD1 (5 bases). The V gene's germline CDR1 is SNHLY and CDR2 FYNNEI. The CDR3 totals 16 residues. Trimming removed 8 bases from V and 0 bases from J, with 20 bases in between. The CDR3 loop reads CASSPPQGTYSYEQYF. The CDR3 DNA follows: TGTGCCAGCTCACCACCCCAGGGAACATACTCCTACGAGCAGTACTTC.

This clonotype was counted between two and nine times. This may be a read error: a much more frequent sequence differs by one nucleotide. This sequence joins TRBV5-1 and TRBJ2-7, with 7 bases that match TRBD1. Germline-derived CDR1 and CDR2 are SGHRS and YFSETQ. The CDR3 has 12 residues. V lost 4 bases to trimming and J lost 5 bases; unmatched junction nucleotides: 3. The CDR3 reads CASSQGQNEQYF. For the CDR3, the DNA is TGCGCCAGCAGCCAGGGACAGAACGAGCAGTACTTC.

As regards this clonotype: A read error may produce the germline difference seen at one junction end. For the CDR3, the DNA is TGCAGCGTTGACCTCACGGGGGACACTGAAGCTTTC. The encoded protein is CSVDLTGDTEAF. J is TRBJ2-6 and V is TRBV29-1; D may be TRBD1 or TRBD2 (6 bases each). Germline values: CDR1 SQVTM, CDR2 ANQGSEA. CDR3 size: 12 residues.